This entry features one TCR beta chain sequence. This sample was taken from a study of technical replicates of blood from a handful of donors. Method: immunoSEQ multiplex PCR; TCRdb's copy keeps in-frame clones and lacks some. The data contain around 83,000 clones, nearly 95% of them singletons. V lost 7 bases to trimming and J lost 3 bases; unmatched junction nucleotides: 2. Germline CDR1 and CDR2: MNHNY and SVGAGI (reference sequence). The CDR3 loop spans 13 amino acids. The sequence was collected from a human donor in good health. The specimen sequenced was T cells isolated from PBMCs. The V call is TRBV6-6, the J call TRBJ2-2, with 7 bases lining up with TRBD2. The CDR3 sequence: CASNAGDTGELFF. The DNA of the CDR3 is TGTGCCAGCAACGCGGGGGACACCGGGGAGCTGTTTTTT.